Shown below are 7 T cell receptor beta chains from a single sample sequenced in a study of PD-L1 blockade in urothelial cancer. TCRdb's table, derived via immunoSEQ multiplex PCR, lists solely in-frame clones and lacks some. The sample includes 43,000 or so clones, more than 70% of them seen just once. The time point here: pretreatment peripheral blood. Sequenced here: PBMCs, sampled around atezolizumab (anti-PD-L1) treatment. These receptors were obtained from a man between 60 and 75 years old with urothelial cancer.

The chain links TRBV10-2 to TRBJ2-2; no reliable D call. Per germline, CDR1 WSHSY and CDR2 SAAADI. CDR3 size: 13 residues. V lost 5 bases, J lost 3 bases, and 7 bases lay in between. The CDR3 coding sequence is TGCGCCAGCAGTTTCACAGACACCGGGGAGCTGTTTTTT. This gives the protein CASSFTDTGELFF.

This rearrangement joins TRBV9 to TRBJ1-1; possible D gene TRBD1, 5 bases. This CDR3 spans 12 amino acids. Germline loops: CDR1 SGDLS, CDR2 YYNGEE. Trimming cost V 3 bases and J 6 bases, with 9 bases left between them. In DNA, the CDR3 is TGTGCCAGCAGCGGCGACAGCGCTGAAGCTTTCTTT. Amino acid sequence: CASSGDSAEAFF.

The V call is TRBV11-2, the J call TRBJ1-1; D uncertain. Between the trimmed V and J ends, which lost 7 bases and 1 base, there was a span of 10 bases. This CDR3 has 13 residues. Germline CDR1 SGHAT, CDR2 FQNNGV. The CDR3: CASTRDPNTEAFF. In DNA, the CDR3 is TGTGCCAGCACCCGGGATCCGAACACTGAAGCTTTCTTT.

V gene TRBV4-2 combines with J gene TRBJ2-6; 7 bases line up with TRBD1. The CDR3 runs 15 residues. The junction had 6 bases not matched to a gene; V was cut back by 2 bases and J by 8 bases. In germline, CDR1 is LGHNA, CDR2 YNFKEQ. CDR3 DNA sequence: TGTGCCAGCAGCCAAAGACAGGGCTGGTCCAACGTCCTGACTTTC. Translation gives CASSQRQGWSNVLTF.

This clone was seen once. The V call is TRBV28, the J call TRBJ1-5; no firm D call. V was cut by 3 bases and J by 1 base, with 19 bases left in between. There are 18 residues in the CDR3. The germline V gene has CDR1 MDHEN and CDR2 SYDVKM. This CDR3 is CASSFRGGRSGSNQPQHF. The CDR3 coding sequence is TGTGCCAGCAGTTTTAGAGGTGGGCGTTCGGGAAGCAATCAGCCCCAGCATTTT.

The CDR3 nucleotides are TGCGCCAGCAGCTTGGCGACTAGCGGGGGCTCCTACGAGCAGTACTTC. As protein: CASSLATSGGSYEQYF. The gene calls are TRBV5-1 and TRBJ2-7, with 12 bases aligning to TRBD2. Germline assignment: CDR1 SGHRS and CDR2 YFSETQ. V lost 0 bases to trimming and J lost 0 bases; unmatched junction nucleotides: 1. The CDR3 runs to 16 residues.

The V call is TRBV2, the J call TRBJ1-5, with 7 bases aligning to TRBD1. Unmatched junction bases numbered 4, after V lost 7 bases and J lost 4 bases. This CDR3 is 13 amino acids long. Germline V gene sequence: CDR1 SNHLY, CDR2 FYNNEI. CDR3 sequence (DNA): TGTGCCAGCAAGGGGACAGTTAATCAGCCCCAGCATTTT. Translation: CASKGTVNQPQHF.